The 5 T cell receptor beta chains listed next were all sequenced from one sample in a study of blood T cell repertoires in COVID-19. TCRdb keeps only in-frame clones here, not all; method: immunoSEQ multiplex PCR. The sample lists 200,000 to 250,000 clones, about nine tenths seen once, with approximately 5.9% in the top ten. The sample consisted of peripheral blood. The receptors were gathered from an elderly man with acute or convalescent COVID-19.

This chain joins TRBV7-8 and TRBJ2-7; 9 bases line up with TRBD2. The trim removed 6 bases at V and 7 bases at J, leaving 19 bases unmatched. CDR1 and CDR2 from the germline V gene are SGHVS and FQNEAQ. The CDR3 has 17 residues. The CDR3 DNA reads TGTGCCAGCAGTCTTCAGCCTCCTCCGGGACTAGCTTTTGAGCAGTACTTC. This translates into CASSLQPPPGLAFEQYF.

Only one count was recorded for this clone. The chain employs TRBV7-9 and TRBJ2-1; D remains ambiguous. V lost 5 bases and J 5 bases, leaving 13 bases between the germline ends. The CDR3 totals 14 residues. Germline V gene sequence: CDR1 SEHNR, CDR2 FQNEAQ (reference sequence). As DNA, the CDR3 is TGTGCCAGCAGCCACATCTTTAACGACAATGAGCAGTTCTTC. Protein product: CASSHIFNDNEQFF.

This clone was observed a handful of times. The chain joins TRBV30 to TRBJ1-2; D gene uncertain. V dropped 3 bases and J dropped 5 bases, with 10 bases sitting between them. Per germline, CDR1 GTSNPN and CDR2 SVGIG (reference sequence). CDR3 length: 12 residues. The DNA for the CDR3 is TGTGCCTGGAGCATGAGAGGGTATGGCTACACCTTC. Its protein is CAWSMRGYGYTF.

The rearrangement joins TRBV6-5 to TRBJ2-7; D is perhaps TRBD2 (5 bases). Per germline, CDR1 MNHEY and CDR2 SVGAGI. The CDR3 loop spans 14 amino acids. The V end lost 10 bases, the J end lost 2 bases, and 18 bases lay between the germline ends. CDR3: CATRRETTTYEQYF. As DNA, the CDR3 is TGTGCCACCCGAAGAGAGACGACTACCTACGAGCAGTACTTC.

The rearrangement joins TRBV11-3 to TRBJ2-2; 9 bases match TRBD1. The CDR3 has 16 amino acids. J gave up 6 bases and V 4 bases, and 9 bases lay outside the gene matches. In germline, CDR1 is SGHNT, CDR2 YENEEA. The CDR3 spells CASSSEGTGRAGELFF. The CDR3, as DNA: TGTGCCAGCAGCTCCGAGGGGACAGGGAGAGCCGGGGAGCTGTTTTTT.